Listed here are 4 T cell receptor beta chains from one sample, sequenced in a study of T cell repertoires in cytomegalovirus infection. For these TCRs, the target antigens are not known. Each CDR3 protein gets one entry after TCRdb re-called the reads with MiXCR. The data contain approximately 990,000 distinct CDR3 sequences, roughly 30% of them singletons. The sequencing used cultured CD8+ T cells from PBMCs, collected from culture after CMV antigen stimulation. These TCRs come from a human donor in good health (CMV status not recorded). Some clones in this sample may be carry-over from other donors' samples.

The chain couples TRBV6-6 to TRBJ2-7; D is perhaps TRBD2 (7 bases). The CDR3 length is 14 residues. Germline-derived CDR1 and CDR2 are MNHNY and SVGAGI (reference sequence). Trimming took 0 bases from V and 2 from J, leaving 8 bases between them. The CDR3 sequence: CASSYSGGPYEQYV. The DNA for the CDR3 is TGTGCCAGCAGTTACTCGGGGGGGCCCTACGAGCAGTACGTC.

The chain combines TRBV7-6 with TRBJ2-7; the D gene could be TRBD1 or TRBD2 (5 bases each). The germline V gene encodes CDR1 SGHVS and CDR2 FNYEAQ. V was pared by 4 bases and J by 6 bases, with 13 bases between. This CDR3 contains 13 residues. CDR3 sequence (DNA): TGTGCCAGCAGCTCCCCAGGGACGGCCGAGCAGTACTTC. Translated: CASSSPGTAEQYF.

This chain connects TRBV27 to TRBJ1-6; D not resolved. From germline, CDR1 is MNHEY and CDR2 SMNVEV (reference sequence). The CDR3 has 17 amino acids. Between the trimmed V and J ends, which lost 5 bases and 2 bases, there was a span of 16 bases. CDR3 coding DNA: TGTGCCAGCAGTCCCCGAAGGGTAGGAACCTATAATTCACCCCTCCACTTT. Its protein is CASSPRRVGTYNSPLHF.

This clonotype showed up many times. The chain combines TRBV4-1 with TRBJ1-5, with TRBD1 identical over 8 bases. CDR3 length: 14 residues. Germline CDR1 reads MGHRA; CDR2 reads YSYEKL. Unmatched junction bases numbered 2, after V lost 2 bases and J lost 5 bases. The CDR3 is CASSQQGAHQPQHF. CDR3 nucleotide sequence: TGCGCCAGCAGCCAACAGGGGGCACATCAGCCCCAGCATTTT.